This T cell receptor (beta chain) was sequenced during a study of T cells after somatic rescue of genetic block. Germline trimming cut 5 bases from V and 0 bases from J; bases unmatched to any gene: 4. The V gene's germline CDR1 is LNHDA and CDR2 SQIVND (reference sequence). The CDR3 runs 15 residues. TCRdb's table, derived via immunoSEQ multiplex PCR, lists solely in-frame clones and lacks some. The data show more than 65,000 clones, approximately 90% seen once. The chain recombines TRBV19 with TRBJ2-1; 7 bases are shared with TRBD1. This TCR was sampled from a man aged 25-45 years. Source material: peripheral blood mononuclear cells (PBMCs). The CDR3 DNA is TGTGCCAGTAGTTTGGACAGGAGCTCCTACAATGAGCAGTTCTTC. Translating gives CASSLDRSSYNEQFF.